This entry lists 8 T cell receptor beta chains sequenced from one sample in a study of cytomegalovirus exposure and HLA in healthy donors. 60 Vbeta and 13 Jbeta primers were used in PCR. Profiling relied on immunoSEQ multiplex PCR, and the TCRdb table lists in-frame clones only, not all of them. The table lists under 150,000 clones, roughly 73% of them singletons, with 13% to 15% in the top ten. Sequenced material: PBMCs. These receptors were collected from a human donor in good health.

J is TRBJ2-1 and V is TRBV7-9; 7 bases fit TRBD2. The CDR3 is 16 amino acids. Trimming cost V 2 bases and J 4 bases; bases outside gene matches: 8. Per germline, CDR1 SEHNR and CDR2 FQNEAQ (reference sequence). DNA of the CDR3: TGTGCCAGCAGCTTATATTCGGGAGGATTTTACAATGAGCAGTTCTTC. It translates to CASSLYSGGFYNEQFF.

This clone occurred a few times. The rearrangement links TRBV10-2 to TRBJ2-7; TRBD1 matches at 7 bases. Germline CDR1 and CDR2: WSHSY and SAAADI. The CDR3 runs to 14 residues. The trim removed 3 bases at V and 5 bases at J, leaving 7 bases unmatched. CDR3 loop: CASSDRGTADEQYF. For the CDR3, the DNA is TGCGCCAGCAGTGATAGGGGGACAGCAGACGAGCAGTACTTC.

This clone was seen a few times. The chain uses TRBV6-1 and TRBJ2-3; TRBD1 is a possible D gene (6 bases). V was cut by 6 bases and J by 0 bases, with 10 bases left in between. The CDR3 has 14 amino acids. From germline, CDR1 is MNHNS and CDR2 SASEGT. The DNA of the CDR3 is TGTGCCAGCAGCAACAGGGATAGCACAGATACGCAGTATTTT. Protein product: CASSNRDSTDTQYF.

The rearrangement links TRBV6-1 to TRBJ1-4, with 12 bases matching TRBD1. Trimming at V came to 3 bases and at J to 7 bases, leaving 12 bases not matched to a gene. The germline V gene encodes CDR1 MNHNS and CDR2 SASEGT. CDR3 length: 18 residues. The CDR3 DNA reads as TGTGCCAGCAGTGACCGGGACAGGGGGCGAGATTACACTGAAAAACTGTTTTTT. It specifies CASSDRDRGRDYTEKLFF.

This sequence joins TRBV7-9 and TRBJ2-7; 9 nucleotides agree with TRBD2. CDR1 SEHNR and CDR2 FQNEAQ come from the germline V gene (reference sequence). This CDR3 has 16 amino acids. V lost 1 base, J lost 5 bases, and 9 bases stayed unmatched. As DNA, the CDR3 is TGTGCCAGCAGCTTAGATGGGGCGGGGGGGCGCGACGAGCAGTACTTC. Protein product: CASSLDGAGGRDEQYF.

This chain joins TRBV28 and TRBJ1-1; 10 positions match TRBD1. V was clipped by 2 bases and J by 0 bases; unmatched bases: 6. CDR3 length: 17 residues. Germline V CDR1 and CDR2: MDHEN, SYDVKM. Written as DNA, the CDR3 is TGTGCCAGCAGTTTAAGGGGGACAGGGGCCCTGAACACTGAAGCTTTCTTT. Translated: CASSLRGTGALNTEAFF.

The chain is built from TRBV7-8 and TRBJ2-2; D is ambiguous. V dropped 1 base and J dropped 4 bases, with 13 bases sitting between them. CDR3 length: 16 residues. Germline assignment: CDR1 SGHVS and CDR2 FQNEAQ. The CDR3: CASSLGSISGTGELFF. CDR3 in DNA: TGTGCCAGCAGCTTAGGGTCTATCTCTGGCACCGGGGAGCTGTTTTTT.

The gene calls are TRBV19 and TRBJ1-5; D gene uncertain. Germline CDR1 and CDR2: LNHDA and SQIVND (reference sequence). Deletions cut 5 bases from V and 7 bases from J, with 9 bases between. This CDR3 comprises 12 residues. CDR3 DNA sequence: TGTGCCAGTAGTGCCCCGGGGCAGCCCCAGCATTTT. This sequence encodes CASSAPGQPQHF.